This is a list of T cell receptor beta chains from one sample in a study of OX40 agonist ivuxolimab in advanced cancers. Profiling relied on immunoSEQ multiplex PCR, and the TCRdb table lists in-frame clones only, not all of them. The sample includes some 68,000 clones, 65% to 90% of them seen just once. This specimen was CD4+ or CD8+ T cells sorted from blood, taken in a trial of the OX40 agonist ivuxolimab. The receptors here all came from an adult with an advanced solid tumor such as melanoma, head and neck, liver or kidney cancer. Each CDR3 is given with its conserved first and last residue. A D gene is named only where the DNA matches it firmly. Clone size is stated in some rows and not others, as once, few, many or a class when expanded.

15	NA	TRBV5-1	TRBJ2-7	NA	TGCGCCAGCAGCTTGGGCGGGACACCCTCCTACGAGCAGTACTTC	CASSLGGTPSYEQYF
15	TRBD2	TRBV5-4	TRBJ2-2	NA	TGTGCCAGCAGCTCTAGCGGGCGGAACACCGGGGAGCTGTTTTTT	CASSSSGRNTGELFF
14	TRBD1	TRBV19	TRBJ2-5	NA	TGTGCCAGTAGTATGGGACAGGGCATGGAGACCCAGTACTTC	CASSMGQGMETQYF
15	TRBD1	TRBV5-1	TRBJ2-1	NA	TGCGCCAGCAGCTTGGCTGACAGGGATTACAATGAGCAGTTCTTC	CASSLADRDYNEQFF
15	TRBD1	TRBV7-6	TRBJ2-7	NA	TGTGCCAGCAGCTCGGGACAGGGGAAAAGCCACGAGCAGTACTTC	CASSSGQGKSHEQYF
14	NA	TRBV15	TRBJ1-2	NA	TGTGCCACCAGCAGAGGGGACGGTAACTATGGCTACACCTTC	CATSRGDGNYGYTF
16	TRBD2	TRBV9	TRBJ2-1	once	TGTGCCAGCAGCGTAGGGGTCCAGCGGGGTTGGGATGAGCAGTTCTTC	CASSVGVQRGWDEQFF
17	NA	TRBV7-7	TRBJ2-7	NA	TGTGCCAGCAGCTGGACCGGGGGCTGCGATGATGGCTACGAGCAGTACTTC	CASSWTGGCDDGYEQYF
15	NA	TRBV5-4	TRBJ2-2	few	TGTGCCACCTCCCCTGAGGAGGGGCGTTCCGGGGAGCTGTTTTTT	CATSPEEGRSGELFF
16	TRBD2	TRBV10-2	TRBJ2-1	NA	TGCGCCAGCAGTGACATAAGCGGGGTGACCTACAATGAGCAGTTCTTC	CASSDISGVTYNEQFF
15	TRBD2	TRBV7-2	TRBJ2-5	NA	TGTGCCAGCAGCTTAGGCGGGGAGGGCCAAGAGACCCAGTACTTC	CASSLGGEGQETQYF
14	NA	TRBV6-5	TRBJ2-2	NA	TGTGCCAGCAGTATAGAGGCCGCGTCCGGGGAGCTGTTTTTT	CASSIEAASGELFF
14	NA	TRBV18	TRBJ1-5	few	TGTGCCACCGCGGGTGGTGGCTCCAATCAGCCCCAGCATTTT	CATAGGGSNQPQHF
14	NA	TRBV6-1	TRBJ2-7	NA	TGTGCCAGCAGTGAAGCGCGTTTCAACTACGAGCAGTACTTC	CASSEARFNYEQYF
17	NA	TRBV4-1	TRBJ1-6	once	TGCGCCAGCAGCCAACAACCTTCAGGGACGGTAAATTCACCCCTCCACTTT	CASSQQPSGTVNSPLHF
10	NA	TRBV21-1	TRBJ2-7	NA	TGTGCCAGCAGCCCTAACGAGCAGTACTTC	CASSPNEQYF
15	NA	TRBV5-1	TRBJ1-1	once	TGCGCCAGCAGCTTGAACGTCGGCAGGGACACTGAAGCTTTCTTT	CASSLNVGRDTEAFF
13	TRBD1	TRBV19	TRBJ1-2	NA	TGTGCCAGTAGCCGGACAGGGGATTATGGCTACACCTTC	CASSRTGDYGYTF
12	NA	TRBV7-2	TRBJ1-6	NA	TGTGCCAGCAGCTTAAGCCCGTCACCCCTCCACTTT	CASSLSPSPLHF
14	TRBD1	TRBV5-6	TRBJ2-1	NA	TGTGCCAGCAGCACCCGGACAGGGTTCGATGAGCAGTTCTTC	CASSTRTGFDEQFF
22	NA	TRBV5-1	TRBJ2-6	NA	TGCGCCAGCAGCCGAAATGCCTGGTTCTCGGGGCAGGCCATTTCTGGGGCCAACGTCCTGACTTTC	CASSRNAWFSGQAISGANVLTF
14	TRBD1	TRBV5-4	TRBJ2-6	NA	TGTGCCAGCAGCACGGGACAGGGGGCCAACGTCCTGACTTTC	CASSTGQGANVLTF
15	NA	TRBV4-1	TRBJ1-6	NA	TGCGCCAGCAGCCACCCGACAGTCAAGAATTCACCCCTCCACTTT	CASSHPTVKNSPLHF
17	NA	TRBV5-4	TRBJ2-2	NA	TGTGCCAGCAGCTTGAGGCCAGACCCAACGAACACCGGGGAGCTGTTTTTT	CASSLRPDPTNTGELFF
14	NA	TRBV11-3	TRBJ1-1	NA	TGTGCCAGCAGCCCGGGCGGCTTTGACACTGAAGCTTTCTTT	CASSPGGFDTEAFF
14	TRBD1	TRBV18	TRBJ2-1	NA	TGTGCCAGCCATGCGGACAGGGCCCACAATGAGCAGTTCTTC	CASHADRAHNEQFF
15	TRBD2	TRBV6-1	TRBJ2-3	NA	TGTGCCAGCAGTGAAATCTGGACTAGCTCAGATACGCAGTATTTT	CASSEIWTSSDTQYF
17	TRBD1	TRBV30	TRBJ1-4	NA	TGTGCCTGGAGTGTACACGGACAGGGTACCCGGAATGAAAAACTGTTTTTT	CAWSVHGQGTRNEKLFF
12	TRBD1	TRBV28	TRBJ2-7	NA	TGTGCCAGCAGCCTTACCCGGGACAGGCAGTACTTC	CASSLTRDRQYF
11	NA	TRBV5-1	TRBJ2-3	NA	TGCGCCAGCAGCCTCAAAGATACGCAGTATTTT	CASSLKDTQYF
14	NA	TRBV25-1	TRBJ2-7	NA	TGTGCCAGCACCCCCGGGTTCCGGGACTACGAGCAGTACTTC	CASTPGFRDYEQYF
15	TRBD1	TRBV6-5	TRBJ1-2	NA	TGTGCCAGCAGTCGGGACAGGCAATCTAACTATGGCTACACCTTC	CASSRDRQSNYGYTF
14	TRBD1	TRBV28	TRBJ2-5	NA	TGTGCCAGCAGTCACGGACAGGGTAGTAAGACCCAGTACTTC	CASSHGQGSKTQYF
12	NA	TRBV18	TRBJ2-5	NA	TGTGCCAGCTCACGACAACAAGAGACCCAGTACTTC	CASSRQQETQYF
14	NA	TRBV7-6	TRBJ2-7	NA	TGTGCCAGCAGCCCCCGGGACGCGGCCTACGAGCAGTACTTC	CASSPRDAAYEQYF
14	NA	TRBV6-4	TRBJ1-1	few	TGTGCCAGCAGTGATATCGGGGGGGGCACTGAAGCTTTCTTT	CASSDIGGGTEAFF